This is a list of T cell receptor beta chains from one sample in a study of shared clonotypes between healthy human individuals. Using immunoSEQ multiplex PCR, the repertoire was profiled, and TCRdb retains in-frame clones only, with some absent. The sample has millions of clones, more than 80% seen once. Sequencing was carried out using naive CD4+ T cells from PBMCs. The receptors were gathered from a young man in good health. Some clones in this sample may be carry-over from other donors' samples. Both conserved end residues are part of each CDR3. A D gene is named only where the DNA matches it firmly. Size is stated for part of the rows, as once, few or many counts, or as a class when the clone is expanded.

d_call	j_call	clone_size	v_call	cdr3_nt	cdr3_aa
.	TRBJ1-3	.	TRBV28	TGTGCCAGCAGTTCCCCAGCCTCTGGAAACACCATATATTTT	CASSSPASGNTIYF
.	TRBJ1-3	.	TRBV28	TGTGCCAGCAGTTTTAGGACTGGAAACACCATATATTTT	CASSFRTGNTIYF
TRBD1	TRBJ2-7	once	TRBV18	TGTGCCAGCTCACCCGCCAGACAGGGGAACTACGAGCAGTACTTC	CASSPARQGNYEQYF
.	TRBJ2-7	.	TRBV28	TGTGCCAGCAGACCGGGACTGTCCTACGAGCAGTACTTC	CASRPGLSYEQYF
.	TRBJ1-4	.	TRBV21-1	TGTGCCAGCAGCCCGGGACAGGGGGCGTCGGGTGAAAAACTGTTTTTT	CASSPGQGASGEKLFF
.	TRBJ1-2	once	TRBV11-1	TGTGCCAGCAGCTTAGAGACTGACGGAGGCTACACCTTC	CASSLETDGGYTF
TRBD1	TRBJ1-3	.	TRBV5-6	TGTGCCAGCAGCAACAGGGGGGCTGGAAACACCATATATTTT	CASSNRGAGNTIYF
.	TRBJ2-1	.	TRBV7-2	TGTGCCAGCAGCGGCCGGGGTAGCGGAGCCTCCTACAATGAGCAGTTCTTC	CASSGRGSGASYNEQFF
TRBD1	TRBJ2-7	.	TRBV30	TGTGCCTGGACCCCCGGACAGGCCTGGGCCCTGGGGCAGTACTTC	CAWTPGQAWALGQYF
.	TRBJ1-2	.	TRBV4-3	TGCGCCAGCAGCCCCCTGGGGCCTAAGGGACACTATGGCTACACCTTC	CASSPLGPKGHYGYTF
.	TRBJ1-5	.	TRBV28	TGTGCCAGCAGCCCAAGGATGAATAGCAATCAGCCCCAGCATTTT	CASSPRMNSNQPQHF
.	TRBJ1-1	.	TRBV12-5	TGTGCTAGTGGTTTATCTGGGTCAGGCACTGAAGCTTTCTTT	CASGLSGSGTEAFF
.	TRBJ1-1	.	TRBV28	TGTGCCAGCAGTTTGCACAGTTTGAACACTGAAGCTTTCTTT	CASSLHSLNTEAFF
TRBD1	TRBJ2-7	once	TRBV5-1	TGCGCCTCCCAGGACAGGAAAACCTACGAGCAGTACTTC	CASQDRKTYEQYF
TRBD2	TRBJ2-7	.	TRBV15	TGTGCCACCAGCAGAGATCTGCCAGCGGGAATGATCGAGCAGTACTTC	CATSRDLPAGMIEQYF
.	TRBJ2-1	.	TRBV9	TGTGCCAGCAGCGTAGCTGGCAACCACAAAGGGAATGAGCAGTTCTTC	CASSVAGNHKGNEQFF
.	TRBJ1-5	once	TRBV5-6	TGTGCCAGCGATACCAATCAGCCCCAGCATTTT	CASDTNQPQHF
.	TRBJ2-7	.	TRBV5-1	TGCGCCAGCACTCCGGACAGCACCTACGAGCAGTACTTC	CASTPDSTYEQYF
.	TRBJ1-3	.	TRBV5-1	TGCGCCAGCAGCTTGGTTGGTGCGGTCGGCGGAAACACCATATATTTT	CASSLVGAVGGNTIYF
.	TRBJ2-5	.	TRBV5-1	TGCGCCAGCACCGACACGAGAGAGACCCAGTACTTC	CASTDTRETQYF
.	TRBJ2-7	.	TRBV30	TGTGCCTGGGGGTTAGTGGGCGAGCAGTACTTC	CAWGLVGEQYF
TRBD1	TRBJ2-2	.	TRBV7-9	TGTGCCAGCAGCTCCGGGACAGGGTTGAGTAGGGAGCTGTTTTTT	CASSSGTGLSRELFF
.	TRBJ2-7	.	TRBV4-2	TGTGCCAGCAGCCACTCGGGGAGTTTGGACGAGCAGTACTTC	CASSHSGSLDEQYF
.	TRBJ1-4	.	TRBV6-1	TGTGCCAGCAGCCCGAGTCGGGGCCCAGGAGAAAAACTGTTTTTT	CASSPSRGPGEKLFF
.	TRBJ2-4	.	TRBV18	TGTGCCAGCTCACCAGGGGGGTCCAAAAACATTCAGTACTTC	CASSPGGSKNIQYF
.	TRBJ1-1	.	TRBV7-9	TGTGCCAGCAGCTTACGTTTGAACACTGAAGCTTTCTTT	CASSLRLNTEAFF
TRBD1	TRBJ1-3	.	TRBV10-3	TGTGCCATCAGCTTGGACAGGGGCCTTCATTCTGGAAACACCATATATTTT	CAISLDRGLHSGNTIYF
.	TRBJ1-4	.	TRBV28	TGTGCCAGCAGTCTAAGGGCCGTTGCAACTAATGAAAAACTGTTTTTT	CASSLRAVATNEKLFF
TRBD1	TRBJ2-7	.	TRBV5-1	TGCGCCAGCAGCTTACAGGGGACCTCCTACGAGCAGTACTTC	CASSLQGTSYEQYF
.	TRBJ2-7	.	TRBV18	TGTGCCAGCTCGCCCCTAACGGGTGCCTACGAGCAGTACTTC	CASSPLTGAYEQYF
TRBD1	TRBJ2-3	.	TRBV10-3	TGTGCCATCCAAACCGGGACAGGAGCAAATACGCAGTATTTT	CAIQTGTGANTQYF